These 26 T cell receptor beta chains were all obtained from the same sample, sequenced in a study of PD-1 blockade in classical Hodgkin lymphoma. Assay: immunoSEQ multiplex PCR; the TCRdb copy retains only in-frame clones and omits some. This sample carries more than 75,000 clones, just over 90% of them seen once, and the ten largest clones take roughly 1.9%. Time point defined: cycle 4 day 1 (C4D1), after more than 5 weeks of nivolumab. The patients all showed relapse after autologous stem cell transplantation, while their brentuximab vedotin exposure varied. This specimen was peripheral blood mononuclear cells (PBMCs), taken before the fourth cycle of nivolumab. The receptor set was obtained from a human donor with classical Hodgkin lymphoma.

The CDR3 DNA reads TGTGCCAGCAGCTTAGAAAGGACTAGCGGCCAAGAGACCCAGTACTTC. This encodes CASSLERTSGQETQYF. V gene TRBV7-9 combines with J gene TRBJ2-5, with TRBD2 identical over 10 bases. The germline V gene has CDR1 SEHNR and CDR2 FQNEAQ (reference sequence). After removal of 1 base from V and 1 base from J, the junction contained 3 bases not matched to a gene. CDR3 size: 16 residues.

The chain links TRBV5-4 to TRBJ2-7, with D uncertain. Germline assignment: CDR1 SGHNT and CDR2 YYREEE (reference sequence). Trimming cost V 0 bases and J 0 bases, with 7 bases left between them. The CDR3 totals 14 residues. This chain's CDR3 is CASSLDYGSYEQYF. The CDR3 DNA reads as TGTGCCAGCAGCTTGGACTATGGCTCCTACGAGCAGTACTTC.

The chain combines TRBV7-9 with TRBJ2-3, with D possibly being TRBD2 (5 bases). The germline CDR1 and CDR2 sequences are SEHNR and FQNEAQ (reference sequence). The CDR3 length is 15 residues. The V end lost 5 bases, the J end lost 3 bases, and 15 bases lay between the germline ends. CDR3 region: CASSTRSGDTDTQYF. DNA of the CDR3: TGTGCCAGCAGCACCCGCAGCGGTGATACAGATACGCAGTATTTT. Combining the CDR3 with reference TRBV7-9 and TRBJ2-3 gives the whole variable domain DTGVSQNPRHKITKRGQNVTFRCDPISEHNRLYWYRQTLGQGPEFLTYFQNEAQLEKSRLLSDRFSAERPKGSFSTLEIQRTEQGDSAMYLCASSTRSGDTDTQYFGPGTRLTVL.

The rearrangement uses TRBV7-3 and TRBJ2-7; 8 positions agree with TRBD2. This CDR3 contains 14 residues. CDR1 is SGHTA and CDR2 is FQGTGA in the germline V gene. J lost 4 bases, V lost 6 bases, and 8 bases had no gene match. The CDR3 protein is CASSLAGGHYEQYF. In DNA form, the CDR3 reads TGTGCCAGCAGTCTAGCGGGTGGGCATTACGAGCAGTACTTC.

This clone was counted a single time. The chain carries TRBV6-5 and TRBJ2-2; D possibly corresponds to TRBD2 (5 bases). The CDR3 has 15 amino acids. The ends were cut back, 1 base at V and 4 bases at J, with 10 bases in the middle. From germline, CDR1 is MNHEY and CDR2 SVGAGI. CDR3 sequence reads: CASSYLVASTGELFF. In nucleotides, the CDR3 is TGTGCCAGCAGTTACTTAGTAGCGAGCACCGGGGAGCTGTTTTTT.

V gene TRBV7-9 combines with J gene TRBJ2-5; TRBD2 matches 11 bases. This CDR3 comprises 13 residues. V dropped 8 bases and J dropped 3; count of bases not matched to a gene: 2. Germline CDR1 SEHNR, CDR2 FQNEAQ (reference sequence). In nucleotides, the CDR3 is TGTGCCAGCCTGGGACTAGCGGAAGAGACCCAGTACTTC. This translates into CASLGLAEETQYF. The entire variable domain, with the rest obtained from reference TRBV7-9 and TRBJ2-5, is as follows: DTGVSQNPRHKITKRGQNVTFRCDPISEHNRLYWYRQTLGQGPEFLTYFQNEAQLEKSRLLSDRFSAERPKGSFSTLEIQRTEQGDSAMYLCASLGLAEETQYFGPGTRLLVL.

This chain joins TRBV5-6 and TRBJ2-5; 7 nucleotides agree with TRBD2. V lost 1 base and J lost 4; bases outside the gene matches: 7. The CDR3 loop spans 15 amino acids. CDR1 is SGHDT, CDR2 YYEEEE, per germline. The CDR3 here is CASSLMASGGETQYF. DNA of the CDR3: TGTGCCAGCAGCTTGATGGCTAGCGGTGGAGAGACCCAGTACTTC.

V gene TRBV19 combines with J gene TRBJ2-7; 12 nucleotides line up with TRBD2. V trimming: 7 bases; J trimming: 3 bases; junction bases outside the gene matches: 13. CDR1 and CDR2 (germline): LNHDA, SQIVND (reference sequence). CDR3 length equals 17 residues. The CDR3 sequence: CASTKTSGSAMGYEQYF. For the CDR3, the DNA is TGTGCCAGTACCAAGACTAGCGGGAGTGCGATGGGCTACGAGCAGTACTTC. The full variable domain, with the rest looked up from reference TRBV19 and TRBJ2-7, is DGGITQSPKYLFRKEGQNVTLSCEQNLNHDAMYWYRQDPGQGLRLIYYSQIVNDFQKGDIAEGYSVSREKKESFPLTVTSAQKNPTAFYLCASTKTSGSAMGYEQYFGPGTRLTVT.

The rearrangement uses TRBV9 and TRBJ2-7, with 12 nucleotides matching TRBD1. The germline CDR1 and CDR2 sequences are SGDLS and YYNGEE. V shed 3 bases and J 0 bases; nucleotides not matched to a gene: 1. The CDR3 is 15 amino acids. CDR3 loop: CASSGGQGASYEQYF. In DNA, the CDR3 is TGTGCCAGCAGCGGGGGACAGGGGGCCTCCTACGAGCAGTACTTC.

CDR3 protein: CASSQVYGGSEAFF. The CDR3 nucleotides are TGTGCCAGCAGCCAAGTTTATGGAGGGTCTGAAGCTTTCTTT. The chain carries TRBV14 and TRBJ1-1; D unclear. CDR1 is SGHDN, CDR2 FVKESK, per germline. The CDR3 has 14 amino acids. The V and J ends lost 1 base and 6 bases respectively, with 12 bases between them.

The chain combines TRBV30 with TRBJ2-7; 8 nucleotides line up with TRBD2. CDR1 is GTSNPN, CDR2 SVGIG, per germline (reference sequence). With 5 bases clipped from V and 3 bases from J, the junction kept 6 bases outside the gene matches. This CDR3 has 13 amino acids. The CDR3 reads CAWGGTSGYEQYF. CDR3 sequence (DNA): TGTGCCTGGGGGGGCACTAGCGGCTACGAGCAGTACTTC.

The V gene is TRBV28, the J gene TRBJ1-2; D perhaps matches TRBD1 (6 bases). The CDR3 loop spans 14 amino acids. V lost 5 bases and J lost 4, with 14 bases in between. Germline V gives CDR1 MDHEN, CDR2 SYDVKM. Here the CDR3 DNA reads TGTGCCAGCAGTGGGGGGGGACACCCCTATGGCTACACCTTC. It specifies CASSGGGHPYGYTF.

The chain uses TRBV5-4 and TRBJ1-2, with D maybe TRBD1 (6 bases). V gave up 3 bases and J gave up 5 bases, with 14 bases separating them. The CDR3 runs 14 residues. Germline assignment: CDR1 SGHNT and CDR2 YYREEE (reference sequence). The CDR3 region has the DNA TGTGCCAGCAGCTCGCGACAGGCTTCGTATGGCTACACCTTC. This translates into CASSSRQASYGYTF.

The rearrangement links TRBV20-1 to TRBJ1-2; D gene unclear. The CDR3 extends over 10 amino acids. Germline CDR1 and CDR2: DFQATT and SNEGSKA (reference sequence). The CDR3 DNA follows: TGCAGCGGCGCGAAGGATGGCTACACCTTC. As protein: CSGAKDGYTF.

In DNA, the CDR3 is TGTGCCAGCAGTTACTCGGATCCTTATGGCTACACCTTC. Translated, it gives CASSYSDPYGYTF. The chain employs TRBV6-5 and TRBJ1-2; D is unclear. The CDR3 is 13 residues long. The V gene lost 0 bases and the J gene lost 5 bases, with 7 bases spanning the gap. In germline, CDR1 is MNHEY, CDR2 SVGAGI.

The V call is TRBV20-1, the J call TRBJ1-2; TRBD1 matches 9 bases. This CDR3 spans 11 amino acids. Trimming removed 7 bases from V and 8 bases from J; junction bases left unmatched: 5. Germline loops: CDR1 DFQATT, CDR2 SNEGSKA (reference sequence). CDR3: CSVKQGAGYTF. DNA of the CDR3: TGCAGTGTCAAACAGGGGGCCGGCTACACCTTC.

The CDR3 bases are TGTGCCAGCAGCCTAGTCCCCTTCTATGCGGAAGCTTTCTTT. Its protein is CASSLVPFYAEAFF. This chain joins TRBV7-9 and TRBJ1-1, with no clear D. Germline values: CDR1 SEHNR, CDR2 FQNEAQ (reference sequence). The germline V and J ends were trimmed by 5 bases and 8 bases, with 18 bases remaining between them. The CDR3 loop spans 14 amino acids.

The V call is TRBV30, the J call TRBJ2-7; 9 bases are a match to TRBD1. This CDR3 has 14 amino acids. Unmatched junction bases numbered 7, after V lost 2 bases and J lost 5 bases. Germline CDR1 reads GTSNPN; CDR2 reads SVGIG (reference sequence). The CDR3: CAWSPTGGVDEQYF. The CDR3 DNA reads TGTGCCTGGAGTCCGACAGGGGGAGTGGACGAGCAGTACTTC.

This chain links TRBV28 with TRBJ2-1; 8 nucleotides agree with TRBD1. The CDR3 runs to 13 residues. The germline V gene has CDR1 MDHEN and CDR2 SYDVKM. The ends lost 11 bases at V and 5 bases at J; junction bases unmatched: 8. The CDR3 DNA sequence: TGTGCCGTATGGGACAGGCTGAACAATGAGCAGTTCTTC. It translates to CAVWDRLNNEQFF.

The genes are TRBV27 and TRBJ1-1, with 9 bases matching TRBD1. After removal of 5 bases from V and 11 bases from J, the junction contained 12 bases not matched to a gene. CDR3 length: 14 residues. From germline, CDR1 is MNHEY and CDR2 SMNVEV (reference sequence). CDR3 in DNA: TGTGCCAGCAGTGTCATGCCGGGACAGGGTGGCGCTTTCTTT. Protein: CASSVMPGQGGAFF.

The sample holds one count of this clone. This CDR3 is also generated by other DNA sequences in the sample. The chain couples TRBV27 to TRBJ1-2; D unclear. This CDR3 comprises 13 residues. Per the germline V gene, CDR1 is MNHEY and CDR2 is SMNVEV (reference sequence). The V end was cut by 0 bases, the J end by 2 bases, with 4 bases between. This CDR3 is CASSLSGNYGYTF. CDR3 in DNA: TGTGCCAGCAGTTTATCAGGGAACTATGGCTACACCTTC.

The chain has TRBV7-3 and TRBJ2-2; the D is unclear. V dropped 2 bases and J dropped 1 base, with 2 bases sitting between them. The CDR3 is 13 residues long. Germline CDR1 reads SGHTA; CDR2 reads FQGTGA. The CDR3 DNA follows: TGTGCCAGCAGCTTAGAGAACACCGGGGAGCTGTTTTTT. Protein: CASSLENTGELFF.

V usage is TRBV15 and J usage is TRBJ1-5; tentatively, D is TRBD1 (6 bases). Looked up from germline, CDR1 is LNHNV and CDR2 is YYDKDF (reference sequence). V was cut by 0 bases and J by 6 bases, with 15 bases left in between. The CDR3 covers 16 residues. CDR3 region: CATSRELAGAGQPQHF. The CDR3 nucleotides read TGTGCCACCAGCAGAGAATTAGCAGGGGCGGGTCAGCCCCAGCATTTT.

The gene calls are TRBV6-1 and TRBJ2-2; 14 bases match TRBD2. CDR3 size: 16 residues. Germline V gene data show CDR1 as MNHNS and CDR2 as SASEGT. With 4 bases clipped from V and 6 bases from J, the junction kept 4 bases outside the gene matches. The CDR3: CASSGGTSGSSGELFF. In DNA, the CDR3 is TGTGCCAGCAGTGGCGGGACTAGCGGGAGTTCCGGGGAGCTGTTTTTT.

This chain connects TRBV10-2 to TRBJ2-7; perhaps TRBD1 as D (5 bases). CDR1 WSHSY and CDR2 SAAADI come from the germline V gene. The V end was cut by 7 bases, the J end by 3 bases, with 13 bases between. CDR3 size: 13 residues. The CDR3 spells CASTTGLVYEQYF. CDR3 in DNA: TGCGCCAGCACTACAGGCCTCGTCTACGAGCAGTACTTC.

The chain employs TRBV7-2 and TRBJ1-1; D remains ambiguous. Germline V lookup: CDR1 SGHTA, CDR2 FQGNSA. The V gene lost 8 bases and the J gene lost 1 base, with 11 bases spanning the gap. This CDR3 is 13 amino acids long. In DNA, the CDR3 is TGTGCCAGCCGGTGGCAGACGAACACTGAAGCTTTCTTT. It specifies CASRWQTNTEAFF.